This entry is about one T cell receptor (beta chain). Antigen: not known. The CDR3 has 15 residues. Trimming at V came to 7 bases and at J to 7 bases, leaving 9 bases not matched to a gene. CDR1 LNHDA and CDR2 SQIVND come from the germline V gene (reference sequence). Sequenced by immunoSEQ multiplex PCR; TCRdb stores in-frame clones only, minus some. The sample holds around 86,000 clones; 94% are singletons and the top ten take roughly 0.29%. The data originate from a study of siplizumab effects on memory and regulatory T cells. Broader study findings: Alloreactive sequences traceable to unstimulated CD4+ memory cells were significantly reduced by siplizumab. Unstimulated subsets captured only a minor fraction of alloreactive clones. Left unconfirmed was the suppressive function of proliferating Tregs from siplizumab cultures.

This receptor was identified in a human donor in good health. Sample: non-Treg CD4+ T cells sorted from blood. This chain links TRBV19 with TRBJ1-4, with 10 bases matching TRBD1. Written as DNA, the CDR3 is TGTGCCAGTATTAGGACAGGGGGACGGGCTGAAAAACTGTTTTTT. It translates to CASIRTGGRAEKLFF.